The next 4 T cell receptor beta chains were all read from a single sample in a study of Graves' ophthalmopathy and Graves' hyperthyroidism. Scientists amplified the TCR beta CDR3 regions from RNA transcripts. RT-PCR was first run with HTBI primers, then multiplex PCR in a second round. TCRdb analysed the multiplex PCR reads with MiXCR anew, one entry per CDR3 protein. The sample records 740,000 or so distinct CDR3 sequences, approximately 40% being singletons. Sequenced: peripheral blood. These receptors originate from an adult man with Graves' ophthalmopathy.

About this clonotype: The junction departs from germline at one end; a sequencing error may be responsible. The chain links TRBV24-1 to TRBJ1-5; D gene unclear. The germline V gene has CDR1 KGHDR and CDR2 SFDVKD. The CDR3 extends over 12 amino acids. CDR3 sequence: CASSYLHQPQHF. The CDR3 DNA reads as TGTGCCAGCAGTTATCTACATCAGCCCCAGCATTTT.

J is TRBJ2-5 and V is TRBV29-1, with 8 bases lining up with TRBD2. In germline, CDR1 is SQVTM, CDR2 ANQGSEA. The CDR3 is 15 amino acids. CDR3 sequence reads: CSAPDPSGLQETQYF. As DNA, the CDR3 is TGCAGTGCCCCCGATCCTAGCGGGCTGCAAGAGACCCAGTACTTC.

V usage is TRBV20-1 and J usage is TRBJ1-1; no reliable D call. CDR3 length: 15 amino acids. In germline, CDR1 is DFQATT, CDR2 SNEGSKA (reference sequence). V shed 0 bases and J shed 5 bases, with 16 bases lying between them. CDR3 DNA: TGCAGTGCTAGAGATCCCGTGGCAGGAGGGACTGAAGCTTTCTTT. Encoded protein: CSARDPVAGGTEAFF.

Comment on this clonotype: A junction end diverges from the germline sequence, so it may reflect a read error. The rearrangement joins TRBV14 to TRBJ1-2; TRBD1 matches at 8 bases. The CDR3 covers 15 residues. The germline CDR1 and CDR2 sequences are SGHDN and FVKESK. The CDR3 DNA reads as TGTGCCAGCAGCCAAAACAGGGGGTTGGCCTATGGCTGCACCTTC. Protein sequence: CASSQNRGLAYGCTF.